Following are 14 T cell receptor beta chains from one sample sequenced in a study of low-dose radiotherapy and immunotherapy resistance in tumors. TRAV- and TRBV-specific primers, spanning alpha and beta chains, primed first-strand cDNA. TCRs were put through roughly 19 PCR cycles of amplification with Phusion. A constant-region primer and the V-primer adapter served as the primer pair. Via MiXCR, TCRdb re-called the reads, giving one row per CDR3 protein. The sample carries around 79,000 distinct CDR3 sequences, approximately 17% recorded once. Sample time point: before trial treatment. Here the sequenced sample was PBMCs, taken before treatment. Every receptor here comes from a male donor with prostate cancer.

J is TRBJ2-7 and V is TRBV3-1; TRBD2 might be the D (7 bases). Trimming removed 4 bases from V and 6 bases from J, with 22 bases in between. The CDR3 is 16 amino acids. Germline V gene sequence: CDR1 LGHDT, CDR2 YNNKEL (reference sequence). This chain's CDR3 is CASSLRGPQGRVEQYF. The CDR3 DNA reads as TGTGCCAGCAGCCTGCGGGGCCCTCAGGGGAGGGTCGAGCAGTACTTC.

Regarding this clonotype: A read error is likely here: a far larger clone is one base away. The chain combines TRBV7-2 with TRBJ2-7; D not certain. CDR1 is SGHTA, CDR2 FQGNSA, per germline. This CDR3 is 14 amino acids long. Trimming removed 1 base from V and 7 bases from J, with 14 bases in between. DNA for the CDR3: TGTGCCAGCAGCTTAGAGGCCCGCAACAATGAGCAGTACTTC. Encoded protein: CASSLEARNNEQYF. Full variable domain (missing parts from reference TRBV7-2 and TRBJ2-7): GAGVSQSPSNKVTEKGKDVELRCDPISGHTALYWYRQSLGQGLEFLIYFQGNSAPDKSGLPSDRFSAERTGGSVSTLTIQRTQQEDSAVYLCASSLEARNNEQYFGPGTRLTVT.

In this sample, this clonotype turned up many times. V is TRBV5-4 and J is TRBJ2-3; D not certain. CDR1 and CDR2 from the germline V gene are SGHNT and YYREEE (reference sequence). The CDR3 totals 15 residues. Between the trimmed V and J ends, which lost 4 bases and 0 bases, there was a span of 12 bases. The CDR3 sequence: CASSLPATSTDTQYF. CDR3 DNA: TGTGCCAGCAGCCTACCGGCGACTAGCACAGATACGCAGTATTTT.

The CDR3 here is CASSPGTQDEQYF. CDR3 bases: TGTGCCAGCAGCCCAGGGACGCAGGACGAGCAGTACTTC. The chain has TRBV3-1 and TRBJ2-7; tentatively, D is TRBD1 or TRBD2 (5 bases each). Germline CDR1 LGHDT, CDR2 YNNKEL (reference sequence). Between the trimmed V and J ends, which lost 4 bases and 5 bases, there was a span of 12 bases. The CDR3 sequence is 13 residues long.

This clonotype was recorded at least ten times. The gene calls are TRBV11-3 and TRBJ2-6; TRBD1 matches 7 bases. This CDR3 region has 15 residues. Germline lookup yields CDR1 SGHNT and CDR2 YENEEA. V trimming: 5 bases; J trimming: 2 bases; junction bases outside the gene matches: 3. The DNA of the CDR3 is TGTGCCAGCAGCCCTGGGACAGCTGGGGCCAACGTCCTGACTTTC. As protein: CASSPGTAGANVLTF.

This clonotype was seen many times. The genes are TRBV9 and TRBJ2-5, with D maybe TRBD2 (6 bases). V gave up 4 bases and J gave up 4 bases, with 17 bases separating them. This CDR3 comprises 15 residues. Germline CDR1 is SGDLS and CDR2 is YYNGEE. CDR3 sequence reads: CASSLPGRGGETQYF. The CDR3 region has the DNA TGTGCCAGCAGCCTCCCGGGCCGGGGAGGAGAGACCCAGTACTTC.

In this sample, this clonotype turned up many times. This chain links TRBV3-1 with TRBJ2-3, with 13 bases identical to TRBD2. The CDR3 sequence is 17 residues long. Germline CDR1 is LGHDT and CDR2 is YNNKEL (reference sequence). V was clipped by 1 base and J by 3 bases; unmatched bases: 4. DNA for the CDR3: TGTGCCAGCAGCCAAGGGGCGACTAGCGGGAGGACAGATACGCAGTATTTT. Translating it yields CASSQGATSGRTDTQYF.

Concerning this clonotype: The limits of the CDR3 on the DNA are not certain, so only TCRdb's listed CDR3 is given. This chain joins TRBV5-1 and TRBJ2-2; TRBD1, as called in the table, went unchecked against the DNA. Germline loops: CDR1 SGHRS, CDR2 YFSETQ. From its first to its last residue, the CDR3 has 18 amino acids. CDR3 protein: CASSLGAGGAGELFFFFF.

Ten or more counts support this clonotype. An end of the junction does not agree with germline; a read error may underlie this. The rearrangement uses TRBV7-7 and TRBJ2-5, with 9 bases identical to TRBD1. The CDR3 loop spans 12 amino acids. Germline V CDR1 and CDR2: SSHAT, FNYEAQ (reference sequence). CDR3 protein: CASSPTGGTQYF. CDR3 sequence (DNA): TGTGCTAGCAGCCCGACAGGGGGGACCCAGTACTTC.

In its sample, this clonotype was seen many times. The chain combines TRBV29-1 with TRBJ2-2, with unresolved D. The CDR3 has 12 amino acids. V lost 4 bases and J lost 6, with 9 bases in between. Germline loops: CDR1 SQVTM, CDR2 ANQGSEA. The CDR3 DNA follows: TGCAGCGTTGGACGACCCCCCGGGGAGCTGTTTTTT. Protein: CSVGRPPGELFF.

V and J are TRBV2 and TRBJ2-7, with D perhaps matching TRBD1 (5 bases). This CDR3 contains 14 residues. CDR1 and CDR2 (germline): SNHLY, FYNNEI. V dropped 2 bases and J dropped 4 bases, with 12 bases sitting between them. Here the CDR3 DNA reads TGTGCCAGCAGTGAACCCAGGGTGGGGTACGAGCAGTACTTC. Amino acids: CASSEPRVGYEQYF.

This clonotype has at least ten counts. The chain couples TRBV6-5 to TRBJ2-7; 9 bases match TRBD2. Germline CDR1 and CDR2: MNHEY and SVGAGI. The CDR3 sequence is 15 residues long. The V segment lost 5 bases and the J segment 2 bases; nucleotides outside the gene matches: 7. CDR3 nucleotides: TGTGCCAGCAGTGAAAGCGGGGGGCCCGCCTACGAGCAGTACTTC. This translates into CASSESGGPAYEQYF.

This clonotype was recorded many times. This chain uses TRBV7-2 with TRBJ2-7; TRBD1 might be the D (5 bases). The germline gives CDR1 SGHTA, CDR2 FQGNSA. The V and J ends lost 0 bases and 7 bases respectively, with 10 bases between them. The CDR3 consists of 13 residues. The CDR3 DNA sequence: TGTGCCAGCAGCTTAGCCCCAGGGTGGGAGCAGTACTTC. Amino acids: CASSLAPGWEQYF.

The V and J genes are TRBV5-1 and TRBJ1-5; possible D gene TRBD1, 5 bases. The CDR3 covers 15 residues. Germline V gene data show CDR1 as SGHRS and CDR2 as YFSETQ. Trimming took off 0 bases at V and 1 base at J, with 8 bases between the two ends. In DNA, the CDR3 is TGCGCCAGCAGCTTGGCGGGGACGAGCAATCAGCCCCAGCATTTT. As protein: CASSLAGTSNQPQHF. The full variable domain, in which reference TRBV5-1 and TRBJ1-5 provide the parts outside the CDR3, is KAGVTQTPRYLIKTRGQQVTLSCSPISGHRSVSWYQQTPGQGLQFLFEYFSETQRNKGNFPGRFSGRQFSNSRSEMNVSTLELGDSALYLCASSLAGTSNQPQHFGDGTRLSIL.